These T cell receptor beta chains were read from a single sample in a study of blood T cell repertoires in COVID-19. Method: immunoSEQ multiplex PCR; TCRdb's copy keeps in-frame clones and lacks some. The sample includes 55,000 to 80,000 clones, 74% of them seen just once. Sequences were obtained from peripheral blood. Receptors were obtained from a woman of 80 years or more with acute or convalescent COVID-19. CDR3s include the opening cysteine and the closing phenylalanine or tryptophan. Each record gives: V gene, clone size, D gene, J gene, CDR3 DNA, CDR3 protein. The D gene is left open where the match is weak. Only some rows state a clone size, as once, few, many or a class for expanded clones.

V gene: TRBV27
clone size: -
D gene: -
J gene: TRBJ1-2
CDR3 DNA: TGTGCCAGCACCCCCCGGTTGGACTATGGCTACACCTTC
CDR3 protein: CASTPRLDYGYTF

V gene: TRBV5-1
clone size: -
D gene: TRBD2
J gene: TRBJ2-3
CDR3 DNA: TGCGCCAGCAGCAGGACTAGCGGGGGCAGCACAGATACGCAGTATTTT
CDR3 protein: CASSRTSGGSTDTQYF

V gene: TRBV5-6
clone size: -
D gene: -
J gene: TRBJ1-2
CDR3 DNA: TGTGCCAGCAGCTTGCGCCTGGGTTCAGGCTATGGCTACACCTTC
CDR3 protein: CASSLRLGSGYGYTF

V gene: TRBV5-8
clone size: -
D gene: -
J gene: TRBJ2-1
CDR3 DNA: TGTGCCAGCAGCAGAGGTACTTTCAATGAGCAGTTCTTC
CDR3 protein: CASSRGTFNEQFF

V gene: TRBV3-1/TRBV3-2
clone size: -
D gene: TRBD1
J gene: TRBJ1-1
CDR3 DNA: TGTGCCAGCAGCCCAAGGCAGGGACAGGGGGAGACTGAAGCTTTCTTT
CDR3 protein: CASSPRQGQGETEAFF

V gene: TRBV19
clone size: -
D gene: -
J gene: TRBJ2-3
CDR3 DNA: TGTGCCAGTAGTATAGAGGAGTGGGGAGGTAGCACAGATACGCAGTATTTT
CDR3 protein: CASSIEEWGGSTDTQYF

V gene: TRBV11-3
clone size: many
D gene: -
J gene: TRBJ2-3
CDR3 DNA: TGTGCCAGCAGCTTCGGACAGGGACTATCAGATACGCAGTATTTT
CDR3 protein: CASSFGQGLSDTQYF

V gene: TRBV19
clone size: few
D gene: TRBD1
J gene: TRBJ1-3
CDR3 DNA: TGTGCCAGTAGCCTTAAGAGTCGTAGGGGGCAAAACACCATATATTTT
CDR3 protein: CASSLKSRRGQNTIYF

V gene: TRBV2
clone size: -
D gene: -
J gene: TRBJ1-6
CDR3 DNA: TGTGCCAGCAGCGAGCGGTATAATTCACCCCTCCACTTT
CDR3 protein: CASSERYNSPLHF

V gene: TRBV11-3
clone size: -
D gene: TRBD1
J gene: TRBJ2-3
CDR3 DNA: TGTGCCAGCAGCCCTAGACAGGGAGCCACAGATACGCAGTATTTT
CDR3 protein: CASSPRQGATDTQYF

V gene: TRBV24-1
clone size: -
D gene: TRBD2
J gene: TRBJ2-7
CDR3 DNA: TGTGCCACCAGAGCTAGCGGGATAAACCCCTCCTACGAGCAGTACTTC
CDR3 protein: CATRASGINPSYEQYF

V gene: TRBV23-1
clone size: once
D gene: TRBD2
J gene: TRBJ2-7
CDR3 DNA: TGCGCCAGCAGCCCCGAGGGACTAGGGAACTACGAGCAGTACTTC
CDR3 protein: CASSPEGLGNYEQYF

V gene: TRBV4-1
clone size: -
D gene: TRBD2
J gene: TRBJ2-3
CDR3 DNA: TGCGCCAGCAGCACTGGGGGGGCTAGCGGGAGACGGAATACGCAGTATTTT
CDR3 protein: CASSTGGASGRRNTQYF

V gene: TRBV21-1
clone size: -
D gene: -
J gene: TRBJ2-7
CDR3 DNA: TGTGCCAGCAGCAAGGGGGGTCGCTACACCTCCTACGAGCAGTACTTC
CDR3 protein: CASSKGGRYTSYEQYF

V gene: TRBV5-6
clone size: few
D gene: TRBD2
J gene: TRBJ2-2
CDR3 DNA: TGTGCCAGCAGCTTCGTTGCGGGAGACTACACCGGGGAGCTGTTTTTT
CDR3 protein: CASSFVAGDYTGELFF

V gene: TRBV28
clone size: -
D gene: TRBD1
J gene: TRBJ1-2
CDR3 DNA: TGTGCCAGCAGTCCATGGACAGGGGGATCCTATGGCTACACCTTC
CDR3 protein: CASSPWTGGSYGYTF

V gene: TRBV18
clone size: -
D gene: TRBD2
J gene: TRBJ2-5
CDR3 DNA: TGTGCCAGCTCACCGGGGAGGGCGGAGACCCAGTACTTC
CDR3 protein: CASSPGRAETQYF

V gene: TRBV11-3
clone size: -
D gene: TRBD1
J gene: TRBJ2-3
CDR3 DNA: TGTGCCAGCAGCGGGACAGGGTGGACAGATACGCAGTATTTT
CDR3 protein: CASSGTGWTDTQYF

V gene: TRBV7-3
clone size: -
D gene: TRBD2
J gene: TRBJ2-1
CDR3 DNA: TGTGCCAGCAGCTTAGTCCCGACTAGCGGGAGAGTCAATGAGCAGTTCTTC
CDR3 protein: CASSLVPTSGRVNEQFF

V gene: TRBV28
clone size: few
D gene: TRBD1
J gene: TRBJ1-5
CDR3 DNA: TGTGCCAGCAGTGTGTCGGGACAGGGGTTTCAGCCCCAGCATTTT
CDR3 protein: CASSVSGQGFQPQHF

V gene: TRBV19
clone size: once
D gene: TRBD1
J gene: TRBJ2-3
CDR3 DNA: TGTGCCAGTAGACCGACAGGGTTCGGCTCAGATACGCAGTATTTT
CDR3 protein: CASRPTGFGSDTQYF

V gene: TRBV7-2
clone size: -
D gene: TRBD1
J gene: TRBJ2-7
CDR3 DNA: TGTGCCAGCAGCTTAGTAGGGACAGGCTACGAGCAGTACTTC
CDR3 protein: CASSLVGTGYEQYF

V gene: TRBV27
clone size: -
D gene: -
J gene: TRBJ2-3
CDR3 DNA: TGTGCCAGCAGTTTAGGGGGGAGCACAGATACGCAGTATTTT
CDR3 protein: CASSLGGSTDTQYF

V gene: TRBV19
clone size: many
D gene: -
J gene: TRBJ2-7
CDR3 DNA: TGTGCCAGTAGCACTCTCGCCGGGACATCCTACGAGCAGTACTTC
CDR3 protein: CASSTLAGTSYEQYF

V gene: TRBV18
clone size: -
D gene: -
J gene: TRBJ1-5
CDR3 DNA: TGTGCCAGCTCACCCCGAGGACTGACGAACTCTGATCAGCCCCAGCATTTT
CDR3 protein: CASSPRGLTNSDQPQHF

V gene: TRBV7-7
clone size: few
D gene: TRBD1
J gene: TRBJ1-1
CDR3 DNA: TGTGCCAGCAGCTCCCCTCGGACAGGGGACACTGAAGCTTTCTTT
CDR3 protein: CASSSPRTGDTEAFF

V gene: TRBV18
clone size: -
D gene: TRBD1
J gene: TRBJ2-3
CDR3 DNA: TGTGCCAGCTCACCGGACAGGGACACAGATACGCAGTATTTT
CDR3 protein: CASSPDRDTDTQYF

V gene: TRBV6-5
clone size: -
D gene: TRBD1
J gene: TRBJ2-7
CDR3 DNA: TGTGCCGGCCGACAGGGGGCTGGCGAGCAGTACTTC
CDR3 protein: CAGRQGAGEQYF

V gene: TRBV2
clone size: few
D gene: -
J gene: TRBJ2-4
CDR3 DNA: TGTGCCAGCAGTGTAGTAGTTAAAAACATTCAGTACTTC
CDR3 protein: CASSVVVKNIQYF

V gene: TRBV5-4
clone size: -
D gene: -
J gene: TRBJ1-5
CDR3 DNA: TGTGCCAGCAGCTTGGCCGGGATGAGCAATCAGCCCCAGCATTTT
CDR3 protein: CASSLAGMSNQPQHF

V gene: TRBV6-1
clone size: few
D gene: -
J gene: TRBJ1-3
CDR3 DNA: TGTGCCAGCAGTGAAAAACCGAGCTCTGGAAACACCATATATTTT
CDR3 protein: CASSEKPSSGNTIYF

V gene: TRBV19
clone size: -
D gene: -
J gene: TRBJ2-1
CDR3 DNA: TGTGCCAGTAGTTACGGGACCTACAATGAGCAGTTCTTC
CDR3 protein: CASSYGTYNEQFF

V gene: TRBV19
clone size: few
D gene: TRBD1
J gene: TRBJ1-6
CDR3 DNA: TGTGCCAGTAGTATCCCCCGACAGGGGAATTCACCCCTCCACTTT
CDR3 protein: CASSIPRQGNSPLHF

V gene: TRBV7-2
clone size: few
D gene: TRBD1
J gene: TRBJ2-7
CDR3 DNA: TGTGCCAGCAGCCCTCTGAGGACAGGGAGCCACGAGCAGTACTTC
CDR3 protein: CASSPLRTGSHEQYF

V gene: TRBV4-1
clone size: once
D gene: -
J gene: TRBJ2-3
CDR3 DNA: TGCGCCAGCAGCAGGGGGGGACCCGCCACAGATACGCAGTATTTT
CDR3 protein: CASSRGGPATDTQYF

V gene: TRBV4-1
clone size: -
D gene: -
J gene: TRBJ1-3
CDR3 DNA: TGCGCCAGCAGCCCAAGGCACAGGGAAGGAAACACCATATATTTT
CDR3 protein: CASSPRHREGNTIYF

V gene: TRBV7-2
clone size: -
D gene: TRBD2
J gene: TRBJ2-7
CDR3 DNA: TGTGCCAGCAGCCGGGCCACAAGCGGGAGGGGGTACGAGCAGTACTTC
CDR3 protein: CASSRATSGRGYEQYF

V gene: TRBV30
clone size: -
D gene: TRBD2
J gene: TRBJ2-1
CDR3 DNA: TGTGCCTGGAGTGTAACGACTAGCGGGAGGGGGAATGAGCAGTTCTTC
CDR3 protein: CAWSVTTSGRGNEQFF

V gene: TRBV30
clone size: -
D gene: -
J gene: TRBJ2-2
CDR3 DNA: TGTGCCTGGAGTGTACACGACACCGGGGAGCTGTTTTTT
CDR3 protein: CAWSVHDTGELFF

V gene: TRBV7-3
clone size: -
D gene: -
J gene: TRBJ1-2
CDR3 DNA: TGTGCCAGCAGCTCCGGACGGGGGTTGGATGGCTACACCTTC
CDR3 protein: CASSSGRGLDGYTF

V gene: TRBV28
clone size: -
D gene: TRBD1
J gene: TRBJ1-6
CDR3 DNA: TGTGCCAGCAGTGACTGGACAGGGGGCGAGGGTAATTCACCCCTCCACTTT
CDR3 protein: CASSDWTGGEGNSPLHF

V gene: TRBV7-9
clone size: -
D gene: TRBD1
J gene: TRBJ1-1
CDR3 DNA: TGTGCCAGCAGCTTGGGACAGGGTTCTTTCTTT
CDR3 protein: CASSLGQGSFF

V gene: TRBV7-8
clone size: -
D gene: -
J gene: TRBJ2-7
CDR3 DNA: TGTGCCAGCAGCTTCCCCGCCTACGAGCAGTACTTC
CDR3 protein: CASSFPAYEQYF

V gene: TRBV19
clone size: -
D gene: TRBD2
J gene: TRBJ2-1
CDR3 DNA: TGTGCCAGTAGTATCCTTAGCGGGAGGCGGTACAATGAGCAGTTCTTC
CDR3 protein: CASSILSGRRYNEQFF

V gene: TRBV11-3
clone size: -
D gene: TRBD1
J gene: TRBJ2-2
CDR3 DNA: TGTGCCAGCAGCCCTGGACAGGGGGATACCGGGGAGCTGTTTTTT
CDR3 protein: CASSPGQGDTGELFF

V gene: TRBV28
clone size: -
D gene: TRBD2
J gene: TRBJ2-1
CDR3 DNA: TGTGCCAGCAGTTTATTGGCGGGGGGCTTTGGAAATGAGCAGTTCTTC
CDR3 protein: CASSLLAGGFGNEQFF

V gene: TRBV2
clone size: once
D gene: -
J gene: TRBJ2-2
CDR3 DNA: TGTGCCAGCAAACCGGGAACCAACACCGGGGAGCTGTTTTTT
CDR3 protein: CASKPGTNTGELFF

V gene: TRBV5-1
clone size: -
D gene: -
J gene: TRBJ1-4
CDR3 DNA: TGCGCCAGCAGCTTGGAATTTAGGGAGAATGAAAAACTGTTTTTT
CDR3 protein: CASSLEFRENEKLFF